This T cell receptor (beta chain) was profiled in a study of cytomegalovirus exposure and HLA in healthy donors. Of note for this clone: The target antigen is unknown.

Donors had nominal health at sampling but likely had unrecorded immune exposures. Amplification used 60 Vbeta primers and 13 Jbeta primers. The method was immunoSEQ multiplex PCR; TCRdb's version includes in-frame clones alone and lacks a portion of them. The table includes about 190,000 clones, around 77% detected once. Study-level findings and limits: Per a later analysis, HLA-associated TCR beta chains showed more clonal expansion than other, equally common TCR beta chains. Donors belonging to an Asian-associated ancestry cluster reportedly showed fewer N-insertions in productive TCRs than the approximately 670-donor mean, according to what a later analysis found. The study had only CMV serostatus as immune exposure information.

V was clipped by 2 bases and J by 0 bases, with 2 bases between them. The V gene's germline CDR1 is WNHNN and CDR2 SYGVQD (reference sequence). The CDR3 sequence is 13 residues long. This TCR was sampled from a woman younger than 30 in good health and CMV-seronegative. The specimen sequenced was PBMCs. V gene TRBV10-1 combines with J gene TRBJ1-3; D gene uncertain. Written as DNA, the CDR3 is TGCGCCAGCAGTGAGCACTCTGGAAACACCATATATTTT. Encoded protein: CASSEHSGNTIYF.